The 31 T cell receptor beta chains given below trace back to one sample, sequenced in a study of T cells in Graves' hyperthyroidism and ophthalmopathy. TCR beta CDR3 region amplification was performed from RNA transcripts. During a first-round RT-PCR of the TCR CDR3, the HTBI primer set was used. MiXCR was run by TCRdb on the multiplex PCR reads, yielding one entry per CDR3 protein. The sample records 700,000 or so distinct CDR3 sequences, 16% being singletons. Input material: blood. All receptors come from a man aged 18 to 30 with Graves' hyperthyroidism.

This clonotype was seen a few times. V gene TRBV27 combines with J gene TRBJ1-1; D remains ambiguous. V lost 5 bases, J lost 1 base, and 11 bases lay in between. The CDR3 contains 14 residues. Per the germline V gene, CDR1 is MNHEY and CDR2 is SMNVEV (reference sequence). This chain's CDR3 is CASSPRRWNTEAFF. CDR3 sequence (DNA): TGTGCCAGCAGTCCCAGGAGATGGAACACTGAAGCTTTCTTT.

This clonotype was counted between two and nine times. The chain links TRBV19 to TRBJ2-2; D gene unclear. This CDR3 region has 15 residues. Trimming stripped 5 bases from V and 4 bases from J, with 14 bases between. CDR1 is LNHDA and CDR2 is SQIVND in the germline V gene (reference sequence). The CDR3 bases are TGTGCCAGTAGTCCCCGGTCCATTGGCACCGGGGAGCTGTTTTTT. As protein: CASSPRSIGTGELFF. Variable domain in full (rest from reference TRBV19 and TRBJ2-2): DGGITQSPKYLFRKEGQNVTLSCEQNLNHDAMYWYRQDPGQGLRLIYYSQIVNDFQKGDIAEGYSVSREKKESFPLTVTSAQKNPTAFYLCASSPRSIGTGELFFGEGSRLTVL.

This clonotype was counted ten times or more. V gene TRBV20-1 combines with J gene TRBJ2-5, with TRBD1 identical over 9 bases. Germline trimming cut 3 bases from V and 5 bases from J; bases unmatched to any gene: 7. The CDR3 runs 14 residues. Per the germline V gene, CDR1 is DFQATT and CDR2 is SNEGSKA (reference sequence). DNA of the CDR3: TGCAGTGCTAGTCCGGGACAGGGTGCCGAGACCCAGTACTTC. This codes for CSASPGQGAETQYF.

This rearrangement joins TRBV6-2 or TRBV6-3 to TRBJ1-2; no firm D call. The ends were cut back, 7 bases at V and 3 bases at J, with 15 bases in the middle. Germline values: CDR1 MNHEY, CDR2 SVGEGT. The CDR3 totals 14 residues. The CDR3 region has the DNA TGTGCCAGCAACCACGGGCGAACCCACTATGGCTACACCTTC. This gives the protein CASNHGRTHYGYTF.

This clonotype was observed many times. The chain links TRBV19 to TRBJ1-1, with 8 bases fitting TRBD1. V lost 3 bases and J lost 0; bases outside the gene matches: 6. This CDR3 contains 16 residues. CDR1 is LNHDA and CDR2 is SQIVND in the germline V gene (reference sequence). CDR3 nucleotide sequence: TGTGCCAGTAGTATCCTCCGGACAGGGATGAACACTGAAGCTTTCTTT. Residues: CASSILRTGMNTEAFF.

Only a few counts were recorded for this clonotype. The chain has TRBV5-6 and TRBJ1-5, with D possibly TRBD1 on 5 matching bases. V was clipped by 2 bases and J by 6 bases, with 12 bases between them. Germline V gene data show CDR1 as SGHDT and CDR2 as YYEEEE. The CDR3 contains 14 residues. CDR3 amino acids: CASSLQVTSQPQHF. CDR3 in DNA: TGTGCCAGCAGCTTACAGGTAACCAGTCAGCCCCAGCATTTT.

The chain employs TRBV5-5 and TRBJ1-2; the match to TRBD1 covers 8 bases. From germline, CDR1 is SGHKS and CDR2 YYEKEE (reference sequence). V was pared by 5 bases and J by 13 bases, with 10 bases of the junction left unmatched. CDR3 size: 12 residues. The CDR3 DNA sequence: TGTGCCAGCAGTACCGGACAGGGATTTTTCACCTTC. Residues: CASSTGQGFFTF.

This clonotype was seen a few times. The rearrangement joins TRBV19 to TRBJ1-2; a weak D match, TRBD1 (6 bases). Germline V gene sequence: CDR1 LNHDA, CDR2 SQIVND (reference sequence). The V gene lost 4 bases and the J gene lost 4 bases, with 16 bases spanning the gap. The CDR3 totals 15 residues. CDR3 nucleotides: TGTGCCAGTAGTAGCTGGACAGAAATTTTCTATGGCTACACCTTC. Translating gives CASSSWTEIFYGYTF.

This clonotype was seen at least ten times. The chain links TRBV6-2 or TRBV6-3 to TRBJ2-7; 13 positions match TRBD2. CDR3 size: 15 residues. From germline, CDR1 is MNHEY and CDR2 SVGEGT. V dropped 5 bases and J dropped 6; count of bases not matched to a gene: 7. In DNA form, the CDR3 reads TGTGCCAGCAGTCGGACTAGCGGGAGAATGGGCGAGCAGTACTTC. Translating it yields CASSRTSGRMGEQYF.

This clonotype was seen repeatedly, ten times or more. This chain links TRBV18 with TRBJ2-7; D tentatively fits TRBD1 or TRBD2 (5 bases each). V was cut by 4 bases and J by 0 bases, with 16 bases left in between. Germline V gene lookup returns CDR1 KGHSH and CDR2 LQKENI. The CDR3 extends over 16 amino acids. The CDR3 bases are TGTGCCAGCTCACGACAGAAACTAGGCTTCTCCTACGAGCAGTACTTC. It codes for CASSRQKLGFSYEQYF. Variable domain in full (rest from reference TRBV18 and TRBJ2-7): NAGVMQNPRHLVRRRGQEARLRCSPMKGHSHVYWYRQLPEEGLKFMVYLQKENIIDESGMPKERFSAEFPKEGPSILRIQQVVRGDSAAYFCASSRQKLGFSYEQYFGPGTRLTVT.

Note on this clonotype: One junction end disagrees with the germline gene, perhaps due to a read error. The J gene is TRBJ2-1, the V gene TRBV11-2; TRBD1 aligns across 8 bases. CDR3 length: 17 residues. CDR1 is SGHAT and CDR2 is FQNNGV in the germline V gene. The CDR3 nucleotides are TGTGTCAGCAGCTTAGAGCAGAACAGGGGGAGCTACAATGAGCAGTTCTTC. Translating it yields CVSSLEQNRGSYNEQFF.

The V gene is TRBV25-1, the J gene TRBJ2-7; D is perhaps TRBD1 (6 bases). Germline V gene lookup returns CDR1 MGHDK and CDR2 SYGVNS. V shed 6 bases and J shed 9 bases, with 15 bases lying between them. The CDR3 is 12 amino acids. The CDR3 DNA sequence: TGTGCCAGCAGCCCACAGGGCCTCGGGCAGTACTTC. Its protein product is CASSPQGLGQYF.

This clonotype appeared many times. V is TRBV6-5 and J is TRBJ1-1; perhaps TRBD1 as D (6 bases). CDR3 size: 12 residues. Germline-derived CDR1 and CDR2 are MNHEY and SVGAGI. V dropped 2 bases and J dropped 9 bases, with 10 bases sitting between them. This CDR3 is CASSYRGNQAFF. The CDR3 DNA sequence: TGTGCCAGCAGTTACAGGGGGAACCAAGCTTTCTTT.

Many counts were recorded for this clonotype. Mismatch with germline at one junction end may stem from a read error. The rearrangement joins TRBV20-1 to TRBJ2-1; TRBD1 matches 8 bases. Germline assignment: CDR1 DFQATT and CDR2 SNEGSKA (reference sequence). The CDR3 is 15 residues long. As DNA, the CDR3 is TGCAGTGCTAGAGATCGCAGGGGGCCCTATAATGAGCAGTTCTTC. It translates to CSARDRRGPYNEQFF.

V usage is TRBV18 and J usage is TRBJ1-3, with a tentative D call TRBD1 (5 bases). Germline assignment: CDR1 KGHSH and CDR2 LQKENI. V was clipped by 2 bases and J by 0 bases, with 17 bases between them. The CDR3 runs to 18 residues. The CDR3 spells CASSPLHRDGGSGNTIYF. In DNA form, the CDR3 reads TGTGCCAGCTCACCATTGCATCGGGACGGAGGCTCTGGAAACACCATATATTTT.

This clonotype was counted between two and nine times. This sequence joins TRBV6-1 and TRBJ2-7, with TRBD2 matching 7 bases. Trimming cost V 1 base and J 6 bases; bases outside gene matches: 9. Germline values: CDR1 MNHNS, CDR2 SASEGT. The CDR3 runs 15 residues. CDR3 in DNA: TGTGCCAGCAGTGAAGATGGGGCGGGAGTGGCCGAGCAGTACTTC. This sequence encodes CASSEDGAGVAEQYF.

The sample holds many counts of this clonotype. The J gene is TRBJ1-2, the V gene TRBV6-2 or TRBV6-3; 10 nucleotides align to TRBD1. Germline CDR1 MNHEY, CDR2 SVGEGT. With V trimmed by 6 bases and J by 6 bases, 7 bases remained unmatched. CDR3 length: 14 amino acids. The CDR3 DNA follows: TGTGCCAGCAGACCGACAGGGGGCTTTGATGGCTACACCTTC. Translated, it gives CASRPTGGFDGYTF.

This clonotype was counted at least ten times. The V and J genes are TRBV28 and TRBJ1-1, with D possibly TRBD1 on 6 matching bases. The CDR3 loop spans 13 amino acids. CDR1 is MDHEN, CDR2 SYDVKM, per germline. Trimming removed 4 bases at V and 11 bases at J, with 17 bases between. The CDR3 sequence is CASSSQGRGGAFF. DNA of the CDR3: TGTGCCAGCAGTTCCCAGGGCAGGGGCGGGGCTTTCTTT.

This clonotype was observed many times. The rearrangement links TRBV7-3 to TRBJ2-7; 8 positions agree with TRBD1. The ends lost 8 bases at V and 2 bases at J; junction bases unmatched: 11. CDR1 is SGHTA and CDR2 is FQGTGA in the germline V gene. The CDR3 has 15 amino acids. CDR3 sequence: CASARTGGAPYEQYF. The DNA for the CDR3 is TGTGCCAGCGCCAGAACAGGGGGTGCTCCCTACGAGCAGTACTTC.

This clonotype was found many times. V gene TRBV12-3 or TRBV12-4 combines with J gene TRBJ2-7; possibly TRBD2 for D (7 bases). V was trimmed by 3 bases and J by 7 bases, leaving 13 bases between them. The CDR3 has 13 amino acids. CDR3 sequence (DNA): TGTGCCAGCAGTTTTACAGGGAGGGAGGAGCAGTACTTC. This encodes CASSFTGREEQYF.

This clonotype was observed many times. The rearrangement uses TRBV9 and TRBJ1-1, with 7 bases that match TRBD1. The CDR3 is 14 amino acids. Germline CDR1 is SGDLS and CDR2 is YYNGEE. V lost 3 bases to trimming and J lost 4 bases; unmatched junction nucleotides: 6. As DNA, the CDR3 is TGTGCCAGCAGCGAGACAGGGTATCGCACTGAAGCTTTCTTT. It specifies CASSETGYRTEAFF.

This clonotype was seen ten or more times. The chain carries TRBV30 and TRBJ2-7, with TRBD2 identical over 11 bases. The CDR3 is 14 amino acids. J gave up 6 bases and V 4 bases, and 8 bases lay outside the gene matches. CDR1 GTSNPN and CDR2 SVGIG come from the germline V gene (reference sequence). CDR3 DNA: TGTGCCTGGAAACTTAGCGGGAGGGCCGCCGAGCAGTACTTC. The encoded protein is CAWKLSGRAAEQYF.

The J gene is TRBJ2-2, the V gene TRBV7-9, with D tentatively TRBD1 (5 bases). The V gene lost 5 bases and the J gene lost 1 base, with 11 bases spanning the gap. CDR1 SEHNR and CDR2 FQNEAQ come from the germline V gene (reference sequence). This CDR3 is 15 amino acids long. The CDR3 protein is CASSPQEGNTGELFF. The CDR3 bases are TGTGCCAGCAGCCCACAGGAAGGGAACACCGGGGAGCTGTTTTTT.

The sample holds a few counts of this clonotype. The chain links TRBV25-1 to TRBJ2-7; 10 nucleotides match TRBD2. V dropped 5 bases and J dropped 7; count of bases not matched to a gene: 11. CDR1 MGHDK and CDR2 SYGVNS come from the germline V gene. The CDR3 sequence is 15 residues long. This CDR3 is CASSRGGLALGEQYF. CDR3 bases: TGTGCCAGCAGTCGGGGGGGACTAGCGTTGGGGGAGCAGTACTTC.

This clonotype was detected only a few times. V is TRBV11-2 and J is TRBJ1-1; possible D gene TRBD1, 5 bases. CDR1 SGHAT and CDR2 FQNNGV come from the germline V gene. V gave up 5 bases and J gave up 0 bases, with 13 bases separating them. This CDR3 comprises 15 residues. The CDR3 spells CASSQTRAMNTEAFF. The CDR3 region has the DNA TGTGCCAGCAGCCAGACCAGGGCAATGAACACTGAAGCTTTCTTT.

This clonotype has a handful of counts. A much larger clone sits a single nucleotide away, making a read error possible. The chain carries TRBV18 and TRBJ2-3, with 8 positions matching TRBD1. CDR3 size: 14 residues. Germline CDR1 and CDR2: KGHSH and LQKENI. The CDR3 protein is CAGSPGTGPDTQYF. CDR3 bases: TGTGCCGGCTCACCCGGGACAGGCCCAGATACGCAGTATTTT.

Many counts were recorded for this clonotype. The genes are TRBV2 and TRBJ2-1; 7 bases match TRBD2. This CDR3 is built from 15 residues. The germline CDR1 and CDR2 sequences are SNHLY and FYNNEI. Losses at the gene ends were 6 bases for V and 4 bases for J; bases not matched to a gene: 9. CDR3 DNA sequence: TGTGCCAGCAGGGCCGGGACGGGAGGTTACAATGAGCAGTTCTTC. This sequence encodes CASRAGTGGYNEQFF.

This clonotype has a handful of counts. V is TRBV15 and J is TRBJ1-6, with D perhaps TRBD1 (6 bases). Germline assignment: CDR1 LNHNV and CDR2 YYDKDF (reference sequence). V was cut by 0 bases and J by 10 bases, with 13 bases left in between. The CDR3 is 15 residues long. Written as DNA, the CDR3 is TGTGCCACCAGCAGAGATCGGGGGCTAGGGTCACCCCTCCACTTT. It codes for CATSRDRGLGSPLHF.

The gene calls are TRBV4-1 and TRBJ2-2; 7 bases align to TRBD2. The CDR3 runs to 16 residues. Germline loops: CDR1 MGHRA, CDR2 YSYEKL. J lost 2 bases, V lost 1 base, and 4 bases had no gene match. The DNA of the CDR3 is TGCGCCAGCAGCCAAGCACCGGGACTAAACACCGGGGAGCTGTTTTTT. Protein sequence: CASSQAPGLNTGELFF.

The J gene is TRBJ2-7, the V gene TRBV20-1; 7 bases match TRBD1. The CDR3 contains 14 residues. The J segment lost 3 bases and the V segment lost 2 bases, leaving 7 bases of the junction unmatched. Germline V gene data show CDR1 as DFQATT and CDR2 as SNEGSKA (reference sequence). CDR3 region: CSARHRDRIYEQYF. CDR3 nucleotides: TGCAGTGCTAGACACCGGGACAGAATCTACGAGCAGTACTTC.

This clonotype has a count of ten or more. The V gene is TRBV6-2 or TRBV6-3, the J gene TRBJ1-1, with D perhaps matching TRBD1 (5 bases). The germline V and J ends were trimmed by 7 bases and 1 base, with 13 bases remaining between them. The CDR3 consists of 14 residues. The germline gives CDR1 MNHEY, CDR2 SVGEGT. The CDR3 loop reads CASTWTTANTEAFF. CDR3 in DNA: TGTGCCAGCACCTGGACGACAGCGAACACTGAAGCTTTCTTT.